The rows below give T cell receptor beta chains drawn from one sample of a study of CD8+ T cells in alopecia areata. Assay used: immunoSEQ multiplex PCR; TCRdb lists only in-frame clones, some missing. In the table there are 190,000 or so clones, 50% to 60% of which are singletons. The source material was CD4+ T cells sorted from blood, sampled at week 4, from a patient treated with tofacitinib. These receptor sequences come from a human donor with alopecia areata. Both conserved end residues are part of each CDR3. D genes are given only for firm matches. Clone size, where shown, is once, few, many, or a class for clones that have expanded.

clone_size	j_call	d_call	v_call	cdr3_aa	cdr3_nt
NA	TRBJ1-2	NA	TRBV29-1	CSVEGSTYGYTF	TGCAGCGTTGAGGGGAGTACCTATGGCTACACCTTC
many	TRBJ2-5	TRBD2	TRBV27	CASSLAGVGRTQYF	TGTGCCAGCAGTCTAGCGGGGGTGGGGAGGACCCAGTACTTC
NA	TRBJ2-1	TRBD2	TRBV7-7	CASSLLLSGSHEQFF	TGTGCTAGCAGCTTACTCCTTAGCGGGAGTCATGAGCAGTTCTTC
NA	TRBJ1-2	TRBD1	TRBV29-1	CSVGQGAPNYGYTF	TGCAGCGTGGGACAGGGAGCTCCTAACTATGGCTACACCTTC
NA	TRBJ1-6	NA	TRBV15	CATSSTPDSPLHF	TGTGCCACCAGCAGCACCCCGGATTCACCCCTCCACTTT
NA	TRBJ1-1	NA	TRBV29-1	CSVSLLTPNTEAFF	TGCAGCGTTTCGCTTTTGACACCGAACACTGAAGCTTTCTTT
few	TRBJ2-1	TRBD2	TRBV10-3	CAISEPGLARDEQFF	TGTGCCATCAGTGAGCCGGGACTAGCGCGCGATGAGCAGTTCTTC
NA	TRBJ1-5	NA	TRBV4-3	CASSQDLGGRSGQPQHF	TGCGCCAGCAGCCAAGATCTGGGGGGGCGCTCGGGTCAGCCCCAGCATTTT
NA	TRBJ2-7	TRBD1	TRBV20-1	CSARQGDEQYF	TGCAGTGCCAGACAGGGCGACGAGCAGTACTTC
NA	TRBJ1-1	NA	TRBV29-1	CSVARNTEAFF	TGCAGCGTCGCCAGGAACACTGAAGCTTTCTTT
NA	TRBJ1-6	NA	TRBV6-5	CASKQGSNSPLHF	TGTGCCAGCAAACAGGGAAGTAATTCACCCCTCCACTTT
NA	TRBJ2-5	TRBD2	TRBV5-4	CASSLGRGQETQYF	TGTGCCAGCAGCTTGGGGCGGGGGCAAGAGACCCAGTACTTC
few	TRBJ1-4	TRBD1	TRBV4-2	CASRRQGIDEKLFF	TGTGCCAGCCGAAGACAGGGGATTGACGAAAAACTGTTTTTT
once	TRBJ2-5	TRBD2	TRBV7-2	CASSLSSGGPRIETQYF	TGTGCCAGCAGCTTATCCAGCGGGGGGCCAAGGATTGAGACCCAGTACTTC
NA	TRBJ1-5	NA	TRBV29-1	CSVATGPRNQPQHF	TGCAGCGTTGCGACAGGTCCGCGCAATCAGCCCCAGCATTTT
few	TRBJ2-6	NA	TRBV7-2	CASSLGRGSVVGANVLTF	TGTGCCAGCAGCTTAGGGCGGGGCTCGGTAGTTGGGGCCAACGTCCTGACTTTC
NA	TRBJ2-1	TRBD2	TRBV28	CASSVTSGGAYEQFF	TGTGCCAGCAGTGTAACTAGCGGGGGGGCTTATGAGCAGTTCTTC
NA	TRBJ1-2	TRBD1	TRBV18	CASSPAGTGSGYGYTF	TGTGCCAGCTCACCAGCCGGGACAGGGAGTGGCTATGGCTACACCTTC
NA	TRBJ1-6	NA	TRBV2	CASRLPGRQNSPLHF	TGTGCCAGCAGGTTACCGGGACGGCAAAATTCACCCCTCCACTTT
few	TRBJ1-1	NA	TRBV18	CASSPVSGAEAFF	TGTGCCAGCTCACCAGTTTCGGGGGCTGAAGCTTTCTTT
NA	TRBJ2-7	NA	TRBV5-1	CASSLATDYEQYF	TGCGCCAGCAGCTTGGCGACAGACTACGAGCAGTACTTC
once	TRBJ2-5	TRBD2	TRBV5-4	CASSLARRTSGGGETQYF	TGTGCCAGCAGCTTGGCCCGCAGGACTAGCGGGGGGGGAGAGACCCAGTACTTC
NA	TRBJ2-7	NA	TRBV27	CASSAGGTSYEQYF	TGTGCCAGCAGTGCTGGGGGGACGTCCTACGAGCAGTACTTC
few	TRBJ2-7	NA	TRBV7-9	CASSSGIYEQYF	TGTGCCAGCAGCTCAGGGATCTACGAGCAGTACTTC
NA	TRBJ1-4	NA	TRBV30	CAWNGAPGEKLFF	TGTGCCTGGAATGGGGCGCCGGGGGAAAAACTGTTTTTT
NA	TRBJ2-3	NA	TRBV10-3	CAISPGEPSTDTQYF	TGTGCCATCTCCCCGGGGGAGCCAAGCACAGATACGCAGTATTTT
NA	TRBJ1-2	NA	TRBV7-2	CASSYYSGGYTF	TGTGCCAGCAGCTATTATTCGGGTGGCTACACCTTC
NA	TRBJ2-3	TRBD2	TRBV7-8	CASSLRGGGVTDTQYF	TGTGCCAGCAGCTTGCGAGGCGGGGGGGTCACAGATACGCAGTATTTT
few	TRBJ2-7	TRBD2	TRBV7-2	CASSLRTGGHEQYF	TGTGCCAGCAGCTTAAGGACGGGGGGGCACGAGCAGTACTTC
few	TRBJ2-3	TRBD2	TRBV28	CASSFSGGAVDTQYF	TGTGCCAGCAGTTTTAGCGGGGGGGCCGTAGATACGCAGTATTTT
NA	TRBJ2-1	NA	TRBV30	CAWSVRWRPSDNEQFF	TGTGCCTGGAGTGTACGGTGGAGGCCCTCCGACAATGAGCAGTTCTTC